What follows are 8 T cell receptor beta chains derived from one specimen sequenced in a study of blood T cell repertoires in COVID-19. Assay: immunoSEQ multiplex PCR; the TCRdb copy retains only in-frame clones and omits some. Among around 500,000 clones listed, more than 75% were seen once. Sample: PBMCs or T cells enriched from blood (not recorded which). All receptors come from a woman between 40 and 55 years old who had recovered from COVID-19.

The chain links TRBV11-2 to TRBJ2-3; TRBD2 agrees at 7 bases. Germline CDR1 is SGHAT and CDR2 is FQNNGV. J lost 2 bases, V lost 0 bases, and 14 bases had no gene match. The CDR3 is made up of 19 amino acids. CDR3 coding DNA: TGTGCCAGCAGCTTAGACCTATTGTCGGCGGGAGATAACACAGATACGCAGTATTTT. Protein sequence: CASSLDLLSAGDNTDTQYF. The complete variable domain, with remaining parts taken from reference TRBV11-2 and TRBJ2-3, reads EAGVAQSPRYKIIEKRQSVAFWCNPISGHATLYWYQQILGQGPKLLIQFQNNGVVDDSQLPKDRFSAERLKGVDSTLKIQPAKLEDSAVYLCASSLDLLSAGDNTDTQYFGPGTRLTVL.

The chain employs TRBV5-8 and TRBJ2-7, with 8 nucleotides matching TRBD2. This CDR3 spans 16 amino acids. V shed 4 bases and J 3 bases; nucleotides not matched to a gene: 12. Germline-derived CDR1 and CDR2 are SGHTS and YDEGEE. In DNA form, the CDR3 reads TGTGCCAGCAGCGACCACGGGACTAGACTGAACTACGAGCAGTACTTC. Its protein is CASSDHGTRLNYEQYF. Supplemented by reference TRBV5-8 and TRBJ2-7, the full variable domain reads EAGVTQSPTHLIKTRGQQATLRCSPISGHTSVYWYQQALGLGLQFLLWYDEGEERNRGNFPPRFSGRQFPNYSSELNVNALELEDSALYLCASSDHGTRLNYEQYFGPGTRLTVT.

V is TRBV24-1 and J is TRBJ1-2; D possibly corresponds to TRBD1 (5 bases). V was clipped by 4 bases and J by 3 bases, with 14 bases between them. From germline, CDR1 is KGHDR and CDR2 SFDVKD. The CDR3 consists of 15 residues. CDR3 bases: TGTGCCACCAGTGACATAGCGGGGCAGGACTATGGCTACACCTTC. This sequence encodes CATSDIAGQDYGYTF.

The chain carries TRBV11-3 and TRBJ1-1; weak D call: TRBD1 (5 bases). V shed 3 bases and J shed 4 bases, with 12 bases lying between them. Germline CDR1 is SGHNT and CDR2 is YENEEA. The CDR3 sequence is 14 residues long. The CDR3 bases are TGTGCCAGCAGCTTGGAGACAGTGAGCACTGAAGCTTTCTTT. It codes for CASSLETVSTEAFF.

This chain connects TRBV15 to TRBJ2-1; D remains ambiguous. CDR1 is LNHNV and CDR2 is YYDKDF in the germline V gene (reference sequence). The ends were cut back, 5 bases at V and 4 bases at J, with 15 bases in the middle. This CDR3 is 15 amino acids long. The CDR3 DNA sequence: TGTGCCACCAGCGTTGGTTTGGCGGAGTACAATGAGCAGTTCTTC. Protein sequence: CATSVGLAEYNEQFF.

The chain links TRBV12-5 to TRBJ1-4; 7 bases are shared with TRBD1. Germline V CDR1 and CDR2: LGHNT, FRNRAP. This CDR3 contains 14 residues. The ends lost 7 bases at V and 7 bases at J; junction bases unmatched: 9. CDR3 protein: CASASQGVGEKLFF. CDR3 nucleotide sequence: TGTGCTAGTGCCTCCCAGGGGGTAGGTGAAAAACTGTTTTTT.

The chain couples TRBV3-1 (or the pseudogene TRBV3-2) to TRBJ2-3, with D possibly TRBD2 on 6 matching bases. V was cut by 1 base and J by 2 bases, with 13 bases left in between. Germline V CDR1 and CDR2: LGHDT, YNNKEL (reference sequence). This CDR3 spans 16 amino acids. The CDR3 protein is CASSQVTGLTTDTQYF. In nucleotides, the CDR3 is TGTGCCAGCAGCCAAGTTACGGGACTTACCACAGATACGCAGTATTTT.

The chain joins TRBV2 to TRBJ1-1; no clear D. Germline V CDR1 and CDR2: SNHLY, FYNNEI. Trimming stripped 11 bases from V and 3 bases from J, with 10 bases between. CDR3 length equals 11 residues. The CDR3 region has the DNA TGTGCCGGAGGGAAAGACACTGAAGCTTTCTTT. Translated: CAGGKDTEAFF.